The following is a TCR beta chain sequence with its context. This CDR3 is built from 14 residues. Germline CDR1 and CDR2: GTSNPN and SVGIG (reference sequence). V lost 4 bases to trimming and J lost 5 bases; unmatched junction nucleotides: 6. The data are from a study of control samples from healthy donors and cancer patients. Here immunoSEQ multiplex PCR was the method, and the copy in TCRdb shows in-frame clones only, minus some. The sample includes fewer than 200,000 clones, around 95% seen only once; the top ten take about 4%. The TCR was taken from a woman aged 55 to 70 in good health. Sequenced sample: blood. The chain recombines TRBV30 with TRBJ1-5; 9 bases fit TRBD1. The DNA of the CDR3 is TGTGCCTGGAAGAAATACAGGGGGCATCAGCCCCAGCATTTT. Its translation is CAWKKYRGHQPQHF.